This T cell receptor beta chain was identified during a study of shared clonotypes between healthy human individuals. The data were produced by immunoSEQ multiplex PCR, yet TCRdb's version contains in-frame clones alone and is incomplete. The data hold some 980,000 clones, with more than 75% observed a single time. Concerning this clone itself: The sample has other DNA sequences that encode this CDR3 too.

The CDR3 loop spans 16 amino acids. Germline CDR1 LNHDA, CDR2 SQIVND (reference sequence). The V gene lost 6 bases and the J gene lost 0 bases, with 12 bases spanning the gap. The sequence was obtained from a man aged 18 to 35 in good health. The specimen was memory CD4+ T cells sorted from blood. Subset: CD45RA-negative fraction. The chain uses TRBV19 and TRBJ1-6, with a tentative D call TRBD1 (6 bases). CDR3 protein: CASSPDRSSYNSPLHF. CDR3 nucleotide sequence: TGTGCCAGTAGCCCGGACAGAAGCTCCTATAATTCACCCCTCCACTTT.